These 3 T cell receptor beta chains originate from one sample sequenced in a study of identical twins (dated by TCRdb to the mid-2010s). Library construction relied on 5' RACE. The sample was run on an Illumina HiSeq 2000. The public reads were quality trimmed at Q25 with fastp and then assembled into clones with MiXCR by TCRdb, keeping productive beta chains. Records with the same CDR3 protein are collapsed into one entry carrying the most frequent genes and DNA. For this sample the table gives about 890,000 distinct CDR3 sequences, of which around an eighth were detected only once. The ten largest clonotypes hold 1.5% to 2% of the sample. This same sample was also taken into another study, of yellow fever vaccine responses in identical twins.

Sequencing used PBMCs. The receptors come from a woman younger than 35 in good health.

The rearrangement uses TRBV20-1 and TRBJ2-3; TRBD2 matches 9 bases. In germline, CDR1 is DFQATT, CDR2 SNEGSKA (reference sequence). This CDR3 contains 16 residues. V gave up 0 bases and J gave up 2 bases; unmatched junction bases: 6. Here the CDR3 DNA reads TGCAGTGCTAGAGATGTGGCGGGGGGGCCCACAGATACGCAGTATTTT. It codes for CSARDVAGGPTDTQYF.

The chain joins TRBV20-1 to TRBJ1-1; maybe TRBD1 (5 bases). V dropped 4 bases and J dropped 1 base, with 7 bases sitting between them. The CDR3 length is 12 residues. The germline V gene has CDR1 DFQATT and CDR2 SNEGSKA (reference sequence). CDR3 protein: CSATDRNTEAFF. DNA for the CDR3: TGCAGTGCTACCGACAGGAACACTGAAGCTTTCTTT.

The rearrangement links TRBV5-1 to TRBJ2-3, with D perhaps TRBD2 (5 bases). CDR1 is SGHRS and CDR2 is YFSETQ in the germline V gene. Trimming took off 0 bases at V and 2 bases at J, with 13 bases between the two ends. The CDR3 spans 16 residues. The CDR3 reads CASSLGASRNTDTQYF. For the CDR3, the DNA is TGCGCCAGCAGCTTGGGGGCTAGCAGAAACACAGATACGCAGTATTTT. Full variable domain (missing parts from reference TRBV5-1 and TRBJ2-3): KAGVTQTPRYLIKTRGQQVTLSCSPISGHRSVSWYQQTPGQGLQFLFEYFSETQRNKGNFPGRFSGRQFSNSRSEMNVSTLELGDSALYLCASSLGASRNTDTQYFGPGTRLTVL.